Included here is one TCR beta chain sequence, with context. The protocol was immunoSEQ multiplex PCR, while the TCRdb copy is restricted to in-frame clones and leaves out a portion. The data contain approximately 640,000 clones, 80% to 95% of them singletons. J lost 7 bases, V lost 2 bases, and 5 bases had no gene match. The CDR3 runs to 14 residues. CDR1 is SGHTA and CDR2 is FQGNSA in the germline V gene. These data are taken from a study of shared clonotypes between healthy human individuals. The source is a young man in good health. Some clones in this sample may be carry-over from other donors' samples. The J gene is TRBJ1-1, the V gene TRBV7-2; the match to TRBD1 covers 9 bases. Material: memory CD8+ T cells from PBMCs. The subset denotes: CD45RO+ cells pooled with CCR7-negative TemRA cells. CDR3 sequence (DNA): TGTGCCAGCAGCTTACCGGGACAGGGAAGTGAAGCTTTCTTT. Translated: CASSLPGQGSEAFF.